A single sample is the source of the 8 T cell receptor beta chains below, sequenced in a study of blood T cell repertoires in COVID-19. The assay was immunoSEQ multiplex PCR, and TCRdb's table has in-frame clones only and misses some. The table has under 250,000 clones, roughly 85% seen once; the top ten hold about 4.8%. Specimen: PBMCs or T cells enriched from blood (not recorded which). Every receptor here comes from a woman in her 50s who had been exposed to COVID-19.

The chain employs TRBV7-9 and TRBJ2-3; D perhaps matches TRBD2 (6 bases). The ends were cut back, 5 bases at V and 0 bases at J, with 12 bases in the middle. CDR3 size: 15 residues. Germline loops: CDR1 SEHNR, CDR2 FQNEAQ (reference sequence). CDR3 loop: CASSPGTSSTDTQYF. The CDR3 DNA reads as TGTGCCAGCAGCCCCGGGACTTCTAGCACAGATACGCAGTATTTT.

The J gene is TRBJ1-2, the V gene TRBV12-3 or TRBV12-4; 10 nucleotides agree with TRBD1. This CDR3 region has 13 residues. J gave up 8 bases and V 7 bases, and 7 bases lay outside the gene matches. CDR3 coding DNA: TGTGCCAGCACCGAGGGACAGGGGTACGGCTACACCTTC. This codes for CASTEGQGYGYTF.

This chain connects TRBV28 to TRBJ1-2; no reliable D call. Germline V gene sequence: CDR1 MDHEN, CDR2 SYDVKM. The CDR3 has 12 residues. V gave up 1 base and J gave up 7 bases, with 7 bases separating them. CDR3 coding DNA: TGTGCCAGCAGTTTATCCCGAGGTGGCTACACCTTC. Its translation is CASSLSRGGYTF.

This chain links TRBV6-5 with TRBJ1-1; TRBD1 aligns across 10 bases. The CDR3 loop spans 14 amino acids. Germline CDR1 reads MNHEY; CDR2 reads SVGAGI. V lost 7 bases to trimming and J lost 5 bases; unmatched junction nucleotides: 7. The CDR3 loop reads CASNRDRGQTEAFF. In nucleotides, the CDR3 is TGTGCCAGCAATCGAGACAGGGGGCAGACTGAAGCTTTCTTT.

This clone was counted only a few times. The gene calls are TRBV10-3 and TRBJ1-1; 8 bases are a match to TRBD1. Germline CDR1 ENHRY, CDR2 SYGVKD. This CDR3 is built from 13 residues. With V trimmed by 4 bases and J by 5 bases, 3 bases remained unmatched. The CDR3 sequence: CAISGDRGTEAFF. The CDR3 nucleotides are TGTGCCATCAGTGGCGACAGGGGAACTGAAGCTTTCTTT.

The chain couples TRBV2 to TRBJ1-5, with no clear D. V shed 5 bases and J shed 3 bases, with 14 bases lying between them. Looked up from germline, CDR1 is SNHLY and CDR2 is FYNNEI. This CDR3 is 15 amino acids long. CDR3 coding DNA: TGTGCCAGCAGTTCCGGGATGTGGCTCAATCAGCCCCAGCATTTT. Translated, it gives CASSSGMWLNQPQHF.

The rearrangement joins TRBV19 to TRBJ1-1; 9 nucleotides line up with TRBD1. V lost 5 bases to trimming and J lost 9 bases; unmatched junction nucleotides: 4. This CDR3 region has 12 residues. In germline, CDR1 is LNHDA, CDR2 SQIVND (reference sequence). The CDR3 DNA reads TGTGCCAGTAGTCTTACAGGGGGCAAAGCTTTCTTT. This translates into CASSLTGGKAFF.

This rearrangement joins TRBV9 to TRBJ1-2, with 7 bases fitting TRBD1. This CDR3 spans 13 amino acids. With V trimmed by 0 bases and J by 10 bases, 6 bases remained unmatched. Germline CDR1 is SGDLS and CDR2 is YYNGEE. CDR3 DNA: TGTGCCAGCAGCGTAGTTCCGACAGGGCACTACACCTTC. It specifies CASSVVPTGHYTF.